These T cell receptor beta chains were read from a single sample in a study of cytomegalovirus exposure and HLA in healthy donors. TCRdb's copy holds only in-frame clones and misses some; the assay was immunoSEQ multiplex PCR. The profile covers fewer than 85,000 clones, with over 65% appearing a single time and roughly 9.1% taken by the ten largest. Sequenced sample: PBMCs. These receptor sequences come from a man in his forties in good health and CMV-seropositive. Both conserved end residues are part of each CDR3. The order of the fields is D gene, V gene, J gene, clone size, CDR3 protein, CDR3 DNA. D genes are given only for firm matches. A clone size is listed for some rows: how often the clone was seen (once, few, many), or a class if it is expanded.

d_call: -; v_call: TRBV4-1; j_call: TRBJ1-5; clone_size: -; cdr3_aa: CASSQDRGRVSNQPQHF; cdr3_nt: TGCGCCAGCAGCCAAGATCGGGGTAGGGTGAGCAATCAGCCCCAGCATTTT
d_call: TRBD2; v_call: TRBV7-8; j_call: TRBJ2-2; clone_size: -; cdr3_aa: CASTAGGKDTGELFF; cdr3_nt: TGTGCCAGCACCGCGGGGGGGAAGGACACCGGGGAGCTGTTTTTT
d_call: TRBD1; v_call: TRBV29-1; j_call: TRBJ1-1; clone_size: -; cdr3_aa: CSVEADRDTEAFF; cdr3_nt: TGCAGCGTTGAAGCGGACAGGGACACTGAAGCTTTCTTT
d_call: TRBD2; v_call: TRBV5-1; j_call: TRBJ2-7; clone_size: -; cdr3_aa: CASSSGTSVVEQYF; cdr3_nt: TGCGCCAGCAGCTCCGGGACTAGTGTAGTCGAGCAGTACTTC
d_call: -; v_call: TRBV7-2; j_call: TRBJ2-5; clone_size: once; cdr3_aa: CASSLKGLAETQYF; cdr3_nt: TGTGCCAGCAGCTTAAAGGGACTGGCAGAGACCCAGTACTTC
d_call: -; v_call: TRBV5-6; j_call: TRBJ1-5; clone_size: -; cdr3_aa: CASSLGYSNQPQHF; cdr3_nt: TGTGCCAGCAGCTTGGGGTATAGTAATCAGCCCCAGCATTTT
d_call: TRBD1; v_call: TRBV7-3; j_call: TRBJ2-7; clone_size: -; cdr3_aa: CASSFDRGPGYEQYF; cdr3_nt: TGTGCCAGCAGTTTTGACAGGGGGCCGGGCTACGAGCAGTACTTC
d_call: -; v_call: TRBV9; j_call: TRBJ2-5; clone_size: -; cdr3_aa: CASSTHTGETQYF; cdr3_nt: TGTGCCAGCAGCACCCATACCGGGGAGACCCAGTACTTC
d_call: -; v_call: TRBV11-2; j_call: TRBJ1-1; clone_size: -; cdr3_aa: CASSLELSTEAFF; cdr3_nt: TGTGCCAGCAGCTTAGAACTGTCCACTGAAGCTTTCTTT
d_call: TRBD1; v_call: TRBV5-4; j_call: TRBJ2-3; clone_size: -; cdr3_aa: CASSLAAQGASTDTQYF; cdr3_nt: TGTGCCAGCAGCTTGGCAGCACAGGGGGCGAGCACAGATACGCAGTATTTT
d_call: TRBD2; v_call: TRBV7-3; j_call: TRBJ2-7; clone_size: -; cdr3_aa: CASSPGLAGSEQYF; cdr3_nt: TGTGCCAGCAGCCCCGGGTTAGCGGGGTCCGAGCAGTACTTC
d_call: TRBD1; v_call: TRBV7-2; j_call: TRBJ2-3; clone_size: -; cdr3_aa: CASSSGTGKTDTQYF; cdr3_nt: TGTGCCAGCAGCTCCGGGACAGGGAAGACAGATACGCAGTATTTT
d_call: -; v_call: TRBV19; j_call: TRBJ1-6; clone_size: few; cdr3_aa: CASSPQWNSPLHF; cdr3_nt: TGTGCCAGTAGTCCTCAGTGGAATTCACCCCTCCACTTT
d_call: TRBD1; v_call: TRBV6-1; j_call: TRBJ1-2; clone_size: -; cdr3_aa: CATLGDSRGYGYTF; cdr3_nt: TGTGCCACCCTTGGGGACAGTCGTGGCTATGGCTACACCTTC
d_call: -; v_call: TRBV6-1; j_call: TRBJ1-1; clone_size: -; cdr3_aa: CASSIGTSGGTEAFF; cdr3_nt: TGTGCCAGCAGTATTGGGACCTCCGGGGGCACTGAAGCTTTCTTT
d_call: TRBD2; v_call: TRBV5-1; j_call: TRBJ2-7; clone_size: -; cdr3_aa: CASSAGTSGRASEQYF; cdr3_nt: TGCGCCAGCAGCGCCGGGACTAGCGGGAGGGCAAGCGAGCAGTACTTC
d_call: -; v_call: TRBV13; j_call: TRBJ1-1; clone_size: -; cdr3_aa: CASSGGGNTEAFF; cdr3_nt: TGTGCCAGCAGCGGGGGGGGGAACACTGAAGCTTTCTTT
d_call: TRBD2; v_call: TRBV5-1; j_call: TRBJ2-3; clone_size: -; cdr3_aa: CASSPTSGGALGSTDTQYF; cdr3_nt: TGCGCCAGCAGCCCGACTAGCGGGGGGGCCTTAGGAAGCACAGATACGCAGTATTTT
d_call: -; v_call: TRBV4-2; j_call: TRBJ2-5; clone_size: -; cdr3_aa: CASSQDQRGPQETQYF; cdr3_nt: TGTGCCAGCAGCCAAGATCAGCGTGGCCCGCAAGAGACCCAGTACTTC
d_call: -; v_call: TRBV6-1; j_call: TRBJ1-5; clone_size: once; cdr3_aa: CASSEARGEVNQPQHF; cdr3_nt: TGTGCCAGCAGTGAAGCGCGGGGGGAGGTCAATCAGCCCCAGCATTTT
d_call: -; v_call: TRBV30; j_call: TRBJ1-1; clone_size: -; cdr3_aa: CAWAAGAESTEAFF; cdr3_nt: TGTGCCTGGGCGGCGGGGGCGGAGTCCACTGAAGCTTTCTTT
d_call: TRBD1; v_call: TRBV6-1; j_call: TRBJ2-7; clone_size: few; cdr3_aa: CASSESPGGSYEQYF; cdr3_nt: TGTGCCAGCAGTGAATCCCCAGGGGGCTCCTACGAGCAGTACTTC
d_call: -; v_call: TRBV14; j_call: TRBJ2-5; clone_size: -; cdr3_aa: CASSQIRGGREETQYF; cdr3_nt: TGTGCCAGCAGCCAAATAAGAGGGGGACGGGAAGAGACCCAGTACTTC
d_call: -; v_call: TRBV18; j_call: TRBJ1-3; clone_size: few; cdr3_aa: CASSPSTRRNTIYF; cdr3_nt: TGTGCCAGCTCACCCTCGACCAGGAGAAACACCATATATTTT
d_call: -; v_call: TRBV29-1; j_call: TRBJ2-6; clone_size: -; cdr3_aa: CSALGGASGANVLTF; cdr3_nt: TGCAGCGCCCTGGGGGGGGCCTCTGGGGCCAACGTCCTGACTTTC
d_call: -; v_call: TRBV2; j_call: TRBJ2-5; clone_size: -; cdr3_aa: CASILGRGGQETQYF; cdr3_nt: TGTGCCAGCATCCTGGGCCGGGGAGGTCAAGAGACCCAGTACTTC
d_call: -; v_call: TRBV10-3; j_call: TRBJ1-2; clone_size: -; cdr3_aa: CAIAPQTGEGYTF; cdr3_nt: TGTGCCATCGCCCCCCAGACGGGAGAGGGCTACACCTTC
d_call: -; v_call: TRBV9; j_call: TRBJ2-2; clone_size: -; cdr3_aa: CASSVDSHLTGELFF; cdr3_nt: TGTGCCAGCAGTGTAGACTCGCACCTTACCGGGGAGCTGTTTTTT
d_call: TRBD1; v_call: TRBV6-1; j_call: TRBJ1-4; clone_size: -; cdr3_aa: CASSENPGQGRREKLFF; cdr3_nt: TGTGCCAGCAGTGAAAACCCGGGACAGGGAAGGCGAGAAAAACTGTTTTTT
d_call: -; v_call: TRBV28; j_call: TRBJ2-2; clone_size: -; cdr3_aa: CATQSVGELFF; cdr3_nt: TGTGCCACCCAATCGGTCGGGGAGCTGTTTTTT
d_call: -; v_call: TRBV6-6; j_call: TRBJ1-3; clone_size: -; cdr3_aa: CASNNRAGNTIYF; cdr3_nt: TGTGCCAGCAATAACAGGGCGGGAAACACCATATATTTT
d_call: -; v_call: TRBV19; j_call: TRBJ1-5; clone_size: -; cdr3_aa: CASSIDQQGEGNQPQHF; cdr3_nt: TGTGCCAGTAGTATAGACCAACAGGGAGAGGGCAATCAGCCCCAGCATTTT
d_call: TRBD1; v_call: TRBV9; j_call: TRBJ2-7; clone_size: -; cdr3_aa: CASSVADRGTRGDEQYF; cdr3_nt: TGTGCCAGCAGCGTAGCGGACAGGGGAACCAGGGGTGACGAGCAGTACTTC
d_call: -; v_call: TRBV7-3; j_call: TRBJ1-3; clone_size: few; cdr3_aa: CATYHPRGSSGNTIYF; cdr3_nt: TGTGCCACCTACCACCCCAGGGGAAGCTCTGGAAACACCATATATTTT
d_call: TRBD1; v_call: TRBV6-6; j_call: TRBJ1-2; clone_size: few; cdr3_aa: CASSYSDRANGYTF; cdr3_nt: TGTGCCAGCAGTTACAGCGACAGGGCAAATGGCTACACCTTC
d_call: -; v_call: TRBV30; j_call: TRBJ1-6; clone_size: -; cdr3_aa: CAWSEQGRWSPLHF; cdr3_nt: TGTGCCTGGAGTGAACAGGGACGGTGGTCACCCCTCCACTTT
d_call: -; v_call: TRBV15; j_call: TRBJ2-5; clone_size: once; cdr3_aa: CATSRDPARAGLWYF; cdr3_nt: TGTGCCACCAGCAGGGATCCAGCGCGCGCGGGCTTATGGTACTTC
d_call: TRBD1; v_call: TRBV25-1; j_call: TRBJ1-1; clone_size: once; cdr3_aa: CASRPGTALNTEAFF; cdr3_nt: TGTGCCAGCAGGCCCGGGACAGCCCTGAACACTGAAGCTTTCTTT
d_call: TRBD2; v_call: TRBV6-6; j_call: TRBJ2-5; clone_size: -; cdr3_aa: CASSYREAQYF; cdr3_nt: TGTGCCAGCAGTTACCGGGAGGCCCAGTACTTC
d_call: TRBD1; v_call: TRBV10-3; j_call: TRBJ1-1; clone_size: -; cdr3_aa: CAISEFGQGHTEAFF; cdr3_nt: TGTGCCATCAGTGAGTTTGGACAGGGGCACACTGAAGCTTTCTTT